This T cell receptor (beta chain) emerged from a study of control samples from healthy donors and cancer patients. V was pared by 0 bases and J by 6 bases, with 8 bases between. The CDR3 spans 13 residues. Germline V CDR1 and CDR2: LGHNA, YSLEER. Only in-frame clones appear in the TCRdb table, and some are missing; sequencing was by immunoSEQ multiplex PCR. The sample lists 150,000 to 200,000 clones, around nine tenths occurring once. The specimen was blood. The gene calls are TRBV4-3 and TRBJ1-1; TRBD1 is a possible D gene (5 bases). The clonotype comes from a man in his thirties or forties in good health. The CDR3 sequence: CASSQDWGAEAFF. CDR3 nucleotide sequence: TGCGCCAGCAGCCAAGATTGGGGGGCTGAAGCTTTCTTT.